This T cell receptor (beta chain) was recovered during a study of shared clonotypes between healthy human individuals. About the study: For every donor, three CD4 naive, three CD4 memory, two CD8 naive and one CD8 memory plates were used. Study findings and constraints: In a handful of donors, about 5% of naive CD4 clonotypes appeared in common.

Profiling relied on immunoSEQ multiplex PCR, and the TCRdb table lists in-frame clones only, not all of them. The repertoire holds about 1.5 million clones, with nearly 99% as singletons. The CDR3 loop spans 12 amino acids. V lost 6 bases, J lost 10 bases, and 13 bases lay in between. Germline V gives CDR1 LNHDA, CDR2 SQIVND (reference sequence). As for this clone: Its antigen remains unidentified.

This receptor was taken from a young man in good health. The sample comprised naive CD4+ T cells sorted from blood. The sample's subset: CD45RA+ positively selected. The rearrangement links TRBV19 to TRBJ1-3; D is uncertain. DNA for the CDR3: TGTGCCAGTAGCCAGGATGGAGGGACCATATATTTT. Translating gives CASSQDGGTIYF.